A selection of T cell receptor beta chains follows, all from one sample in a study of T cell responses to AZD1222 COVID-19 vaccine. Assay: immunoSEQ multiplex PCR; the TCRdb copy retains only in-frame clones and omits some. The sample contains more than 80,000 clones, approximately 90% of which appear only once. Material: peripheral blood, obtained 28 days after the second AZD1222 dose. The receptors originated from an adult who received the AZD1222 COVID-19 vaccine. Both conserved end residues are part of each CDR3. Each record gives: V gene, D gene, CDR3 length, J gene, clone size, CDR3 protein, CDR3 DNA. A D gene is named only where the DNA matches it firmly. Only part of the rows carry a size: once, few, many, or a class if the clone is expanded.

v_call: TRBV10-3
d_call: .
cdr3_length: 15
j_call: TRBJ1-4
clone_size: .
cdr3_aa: CAISEGPGYGEKLFF
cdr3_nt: TGTGCCATCAGTGAAGGCCCGGGGTATGGTGAAAAACTGTTTTTT

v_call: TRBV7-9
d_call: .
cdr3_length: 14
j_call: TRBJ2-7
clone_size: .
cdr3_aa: CASQRTGEAGEQYF
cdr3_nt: TGTGCCAGCCAAAGGACGGGGGAGGCGGGAGAGCAGTACTTC

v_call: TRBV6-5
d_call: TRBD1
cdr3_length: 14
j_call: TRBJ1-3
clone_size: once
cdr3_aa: CASSKNRGGNTIYF
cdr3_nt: TGTGCCAGCAGTAAAAACAGGGGAGGAAACACCATATATTTT

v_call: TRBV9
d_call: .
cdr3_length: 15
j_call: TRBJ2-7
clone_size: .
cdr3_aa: CASSPFVVEGDEQYF
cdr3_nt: TGTGCCAGCAGCCCGTTCGTTGTAGAGGGGGATGAGCAGTACTTC

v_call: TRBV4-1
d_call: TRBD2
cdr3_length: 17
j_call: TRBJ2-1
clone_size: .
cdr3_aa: CASSLQLLSGGDNEQFF
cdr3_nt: TGCGCCAGCAGCCTTCAACTCCTTAGCGGGGGTGACAATGAGCAGTTCTTC

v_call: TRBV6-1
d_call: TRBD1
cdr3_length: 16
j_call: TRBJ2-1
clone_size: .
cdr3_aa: CASSVDADRAPGEQFF
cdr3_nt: TGTGCCAGCAGTGTGGATGCGGACAGGGCGCCGGGTGAGCAGTTCTTC

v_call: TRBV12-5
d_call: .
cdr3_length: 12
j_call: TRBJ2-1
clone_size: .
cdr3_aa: CASGPIGDEQFF
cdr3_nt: TGTGCTAGTGGTCCGATCGGGGATGAGCAGTTCTTC

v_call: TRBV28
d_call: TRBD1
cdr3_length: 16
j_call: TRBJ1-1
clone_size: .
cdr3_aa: CASSPRTGGKNTEAFF
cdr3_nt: TGTGCCAGCAGTCCACGGACAGGGGGCAAGAACACTGAAGCTTTCTTT

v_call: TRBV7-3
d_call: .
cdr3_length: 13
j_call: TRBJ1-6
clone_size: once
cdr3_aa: CASAVASNSPLHF
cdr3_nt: TGTGCCAGCGCAGTGGCAAGTAATTCACCCCTCCACTTT

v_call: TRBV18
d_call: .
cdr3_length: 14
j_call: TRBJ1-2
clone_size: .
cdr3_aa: CASSPGHLNYGYTF
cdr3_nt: TGTGCCAGCTCACCGGGACACCTTAACTATGGCTACACCTTC

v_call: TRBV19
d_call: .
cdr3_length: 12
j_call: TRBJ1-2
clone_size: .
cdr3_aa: CASSPDPYGYTF
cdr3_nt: TGTGCCAGTAGCCCGGATCCTTATGGCTACACCTTC

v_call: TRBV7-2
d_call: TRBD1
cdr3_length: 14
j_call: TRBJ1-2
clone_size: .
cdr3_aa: CASSTTGGSYGYTF
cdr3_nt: TGTGCCAGCAGCACCACAGGGGGCTCCTATGGCTACACCTTC

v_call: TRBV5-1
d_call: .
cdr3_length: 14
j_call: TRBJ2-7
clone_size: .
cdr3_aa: CASSGEAHSYEQYF
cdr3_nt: TGCGCCAGCAGCGGGGAGGCTCACTCCTACGAGCAGTACTTC

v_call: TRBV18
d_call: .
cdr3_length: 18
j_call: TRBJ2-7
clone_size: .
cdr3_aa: CASSPPNTATSRTYEQYF
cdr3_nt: TGTGCCAGCTCACCACCAAATACGGCTACATCGCGCACCTACGAGCAGTACTTC

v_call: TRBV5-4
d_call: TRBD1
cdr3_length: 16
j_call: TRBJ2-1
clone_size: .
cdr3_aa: CASSYTAGTEYNEQFF
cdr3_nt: TGTGCCAGCAGCTACACCGCCGGGACAGAATACAATGAGCAGTTCTTC

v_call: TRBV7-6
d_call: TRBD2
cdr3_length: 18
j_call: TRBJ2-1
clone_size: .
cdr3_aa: CASSFPLTSGGGSNEQFF
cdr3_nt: TGTGCCAGCAGCTTCCCCTTGACTAGCGGGGGGGGGTCGAATGAGCAGTTCTTC

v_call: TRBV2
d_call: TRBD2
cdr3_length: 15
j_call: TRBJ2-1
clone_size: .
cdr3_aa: CASKGLAGLNNEQFF
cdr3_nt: TGTGCCAGCAAGGGACTAGCGGGACTGAACAATGAGCAGTTCTTC

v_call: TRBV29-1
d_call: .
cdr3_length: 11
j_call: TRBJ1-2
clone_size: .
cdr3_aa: CSVEQGYGYTF
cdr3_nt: TGCAGCGTTGAGCAGGGCTATGGCTACACCTTC

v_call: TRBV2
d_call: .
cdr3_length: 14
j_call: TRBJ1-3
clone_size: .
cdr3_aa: CASSEGVSGNTIYF
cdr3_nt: TGTGCCAGCAGTGAGGGTGTCTCTGGAAACACCATATATTTT

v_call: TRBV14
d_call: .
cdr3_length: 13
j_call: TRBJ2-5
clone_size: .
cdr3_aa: CASSQGSQETQYF
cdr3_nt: TGTGCCAGCAGCCAAGGGAGCCAAGAGACCCAGTACTTC

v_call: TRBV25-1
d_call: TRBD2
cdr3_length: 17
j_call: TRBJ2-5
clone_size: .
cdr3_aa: CASSELGLAGGQETQYF
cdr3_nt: TGTGCCAGCAGTGAATTGGGACTAGCGGGGGGCCAAGAGACCCAGTACTTC

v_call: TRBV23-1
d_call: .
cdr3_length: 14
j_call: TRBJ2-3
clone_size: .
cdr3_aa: CASSQETSADTQYF
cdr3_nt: TGCGCCAGCAGTCAGGAGACTAGTGCAGATACGCAGTATTTT

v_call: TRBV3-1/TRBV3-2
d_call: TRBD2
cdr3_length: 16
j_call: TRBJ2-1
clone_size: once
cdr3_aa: CASSQASGGSYNEQFF
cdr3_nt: TGTGCCAGCAGCCAAGCTAGCGGGGGCTCCTACAATGAGCAGTTCTTC

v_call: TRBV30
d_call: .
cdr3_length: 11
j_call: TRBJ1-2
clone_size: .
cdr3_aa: CAWNVRPPLHF
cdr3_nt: TGTGCCTGGAATGTGAGACCTCCTCTACACTTC

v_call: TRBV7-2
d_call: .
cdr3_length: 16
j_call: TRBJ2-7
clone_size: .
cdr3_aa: CASSLGGDVNSYEQYF
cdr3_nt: TGTGCCAGCAGCTTAGGTGGGGACGTAAATTCCTACGAGCAGTACTTC

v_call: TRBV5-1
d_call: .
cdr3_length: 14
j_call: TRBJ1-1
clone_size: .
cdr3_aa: CASSFQGWNTEAFF
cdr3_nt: TGCGCCAGCAGCTTCCAGGGATGGAACACTGAAGCTTTCTTT

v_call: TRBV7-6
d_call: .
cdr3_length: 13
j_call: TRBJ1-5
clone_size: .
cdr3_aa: CARARRDGQPQHF
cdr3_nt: TGTGCCAGAGCAAGGAGGGACGGTCAGCCCCAGCATTTT

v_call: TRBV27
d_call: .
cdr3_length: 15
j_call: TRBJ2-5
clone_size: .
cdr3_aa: CASSLSAGVGETQYF
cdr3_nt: TGTGCCAGCAGTTTATCGGCCGGGGTCGGAGAGACCCAGTACTTC

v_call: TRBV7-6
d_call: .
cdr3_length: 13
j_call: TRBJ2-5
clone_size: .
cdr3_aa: CASSSVGMWTQYF
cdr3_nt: TGTGCCAGCAGCTCCGTCGGTATGTGGACCCAGTACTTC

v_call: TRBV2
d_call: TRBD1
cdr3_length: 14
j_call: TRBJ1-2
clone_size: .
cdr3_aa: CASSERTGDYGYTF
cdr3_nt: TGTGCCAGCAGCGAAAGGACAGGGGACTATGGCTACACCTTC

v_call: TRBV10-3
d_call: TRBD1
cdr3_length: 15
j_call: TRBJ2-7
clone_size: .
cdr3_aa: CAISVTPTGGLEQYF
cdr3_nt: TGTGCCATCAGTGTCACCCCGACAGGGGGTCTCGAGCAGTACTTC

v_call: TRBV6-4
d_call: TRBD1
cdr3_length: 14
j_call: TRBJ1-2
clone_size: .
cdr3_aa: CASSETRQGSGYTF
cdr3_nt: TGTGCCAGCAGCGAAACCCGACAGGGAAGCGGCTACACCTTC

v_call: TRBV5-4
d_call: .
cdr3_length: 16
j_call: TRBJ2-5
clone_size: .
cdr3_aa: CASSLNRVGNQETQYF
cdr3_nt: TGTGCCAGCAGCCTGAATAGAGTTGGGAACCAAGAGACCCAGTACTTC